This is a list of T cell receptor beta chains from one sample in a study of blood T cell repertoires in COVID-19. Generated by immunoSEQ multiplex PCR, the TCRdb table keeps only in-frame clones and is missing some. The repertoire holds 150,000 to 200,000 clones, with less than 90% as singletons. The sequenced material came from PBMCs or T cells enriched from blood (not recorded which). The source is a woman aged 25 to 39 who had been exposed to COVID-19. Both conserved end residues are part of each CDR3. The D gene is left open where the match is weak. Size tells how often a clone was seen (once, few, many) or the class of an expanded clone, and some rows leave it out.

J: TRBJ1-2
V: TRBV6-7
size: NA
D: TRBD1
DNA: TGTGCCAGCAGCCCTCCCCCGGCAGGGGGCTCAGAACCCTCCCCCTGGGGCTACACCTTC
CDR3: CASSPPPAGGSEPSPWGYTF

J: TRBJ2-1
V: TRBV6-5
size: NA
D: NA
DNA: TGTGCCAGCAGTTCAGACGGGCCAGGGGAAGGCAAGCAGTTCTTC
CDR3: CASSSDGPGEGKQFF

J: TRBJ1-6
V: TRBV30
size: few
D: TRBD1
DNA: TGTGCCTGGAGGGGCAGGGGGCCTAATTCACCCCTCCACTTT
CDR3: CAWRGRGPNSPLHF

J: TRBJ1-5
V: TRBV2
size: NA
D: NA
DNA: TGTGCCAGCAGGATCGGGGGGTATAGCAATCAGCCCCAGCATTTT
CDR3: CASRIGGYSNQPQHF

J: TRBJ2-7
V: TRBV4-2
size: NA
D: TRBD2
DNA: TGTGCCAGCAGCCAAGACGCCGGGAGACTAGCGGACGAGCAGTACTTC
CDR3: CASSQDAGRLADEQYF

J: TRBJ2-5
V: TRBV5-6
size: NA
D: TRBD2
DNA: TGTGCCAGCAGCCCAACTAGCGGGGGGGCCGGGGTAGAGACCCAGTACTTC
CDR3: CASSPTSGGAGVETQYF

J: TRBJ2-1
V: TRBV6-5
size: NA
D: TRBD1
DNA: TGTGCCAGCCGGGACAGTCTATACAATGAGCAGTTCTTC
CDR3: CASRDSLYNEQFF

J: TRBJ1-2
V: TRBV5-6
size: NA
D: NA
DNA: TGTGCCAGCAGGTTGGGAGGAATTAACTATGGCTACACCTTC
CDR3: CASRLGGINYGYTF

J: TRBJ2-7
V: TRBV10-3
size: once
D: TRBD1
DNA: TGTGCCTACGGACAGGCTTCCTACGAGCAGTACTTC
CDR3: CAYGQASYEQYF

J: TRBJ2-1
V: TRBV29-1
size: once
D: NA
DNA: TGCAGCGTGGGGTCCACCGGGGGCAATGAGCAGTTCTTC
CDR3: CSVGSTGGNEQFF